A selection of T cell receptor beta chains follows, all from one sample in a study of blood T cell repertoires in COVID-19. The data were produced by immunoSEQ multiplex PCR, yet TCRdb's version contains in-frame clones alone and is incomplete. The repertoire holds fewer than 300,000 clones, with approximately 83% as singletons. The specimen was peripheral blood. The source is a woman aged 45-60 years who had recovered from COVID-19. The CDR3 runs from the conserved cysteine through the conserved F or W. The D gene is left open where the match is weak. The listing skips clone size in some rows; elsewhere it reads once, few, many or a size class.

CASSGPGDTEAFF | TGTGCCAGCAGTGGCCCTGGTGACACTGAAGCTTTCTTT | TRBV28 | NA | NA | TRBJ1-1
CASSVALETGGQDEQYF | TGTGCCAGCAGCGTAGCTTTGGAGACAGGGGGACAGGACGAGCAGTACTTC | TRBV9 | NA | TRBD1 | TRBJ2-7
CASSLMGQGYGYTF | TGTGCCAGCAGTTTAATGGGACAGGGCTATGGCTACACCTTC | TRBV28 | NA | TRBD1 | TRBJ1-2
CATSDSSNQPQHF | TGTGCCACCAGTGATTCGTCCAATCAGCCCCAGCATTTT | TRBV24-1 | NA | NA | TRBJ1-5
CASRDRVTDTQYF | TGTGCCAGCCGGGACAGAGTCACAGATACGCAGTATTTT | TRBV6-5 | NA | TRBD1 | TRBJ2-3
CASSGDSSYGYTF | TGTGCCAGCAGCGGGGACAGTTCTTATGGCTACACCTTC | TRBV25-1 | NA | TRBD1 | TRBJ1-2
CASAPRDRDGYTF | TGTGCCAGCGCCCCCCGGGACAGAGATGGCTACACCTTC | TRBV6-5 | NA | TRBD1 | TRBJ1-2
CASSSAGTLSGNTIYF | TGTGCCAGTAGTAGTGCCGGGACACTCTCTGGAAACACCATATATTTT | TRBV19 | NA | NA | TRBJ1-3
CASRGEGVQNIQYF | TGTGCCAGTAGAGGGGAGGGGGTCCAAAACATTCAGTACTTC | TRBV19 | NA | NA | TRBJ2-4
CASGTPASTDTQYF | TGCGCCAGCGGGACTCCCGCTAGCACAGATACGCAGTATTTT | TRBV5-1 | NA | NA | TRBJ2-3
CASGELNQPQHF | TGTGCCAGCGGGGAGCTCAATCAGCCCCAGCATTTT | TRBV7-2 | NA | NA | TRBJ1-5
CASSVGGSSYEQYF | TGTGCCAGCTCGGTTGGGGGCAGCTCCTACGAGCAGTACTTC | TRBV18 | NA | NA | TRBJ2-7
CASSPRGGKTYEQYF | TGTGCCAGCAGCCCACGGGGGGGGAAGACCTACGAGCAGTACTTC | TRBV5-4 | NA | TRBD2 | TRBJ2-7
CASSLGGVTNEKLFF | TGCGCCAGCAGCTTGGGCGGGGTAACTAATGAAAAACTGTTTTTT | TRBV5-1 | once | NA | TRBJ1-4
CASSPTGSGEQFF | TGTGCCAGCAGTCCGACGGGATCCGGTGAGCAGTTCTTC | TRBV27 | NA | NA | TRBJ2-1
CASSLTATGGGYTF | TGTGCCAGCAGCTTAACGGCGACAGGAGGCGGCTACACCTTC | TRBV7-9 | NA | NA | TRBJ1-2
CASSPNDRGRLDYGYTF | TGTGCCAGCTCACCAAACGACCGGGGGAGGCTAGACTATGGCTACACCTTC | TRBV18 | NA | NA | TRBJ1-2
CASSPTGGAGNTIYF | TGTGCCAGCTCACCCACCGGGGGGGCCGGAAACACCATATATTTT | TRBV18 | NA | NA | TRBJ1-3
CASSLTSGTNTDTQYF | TGTGCCAGCAGCTTAACTAGCGGGACCAACACAGATACGCAGTATTTT | TRBV7-3 | NA | TRBD2 | TRBJ2-3
CASSLNPLAGGINEQFF | TGTGCCAGCAGCTTAAACCCTCTAGCGGGGGGAATCAATGAGCAGTTCTTC | TRBV7-3 | NA | TRBD2 | TRBJ2-1
CASSLGRADTQYF | TGTGCCAGCAGTCTAGGCAGGGCAGATACGCAGTATTTT | TRBV6-5 | NA | NA | TRBJ2-3
CAGRQGREKLFF | TGTGCCGGCCGTCAGGGTAGGGAAAAACTGTTTTTT | TRBV2 | NA | NA | TRBJ1-4